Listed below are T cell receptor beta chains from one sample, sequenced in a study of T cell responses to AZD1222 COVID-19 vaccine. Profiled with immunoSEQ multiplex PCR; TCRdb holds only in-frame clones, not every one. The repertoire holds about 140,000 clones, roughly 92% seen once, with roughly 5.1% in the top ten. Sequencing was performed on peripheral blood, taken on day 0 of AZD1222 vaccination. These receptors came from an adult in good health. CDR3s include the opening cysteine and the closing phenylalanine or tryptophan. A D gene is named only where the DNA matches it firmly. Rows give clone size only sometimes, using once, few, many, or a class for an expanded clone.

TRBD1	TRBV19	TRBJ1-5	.	CASYGQGRSAQHF	TGTGCCAGTTACGGACAGGGCCGATCGGCCCAGCATTTT
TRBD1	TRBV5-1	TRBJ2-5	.	CASSIGQGETQYF	TGCGCCAGCAGCATAGGACAGGGTGAGACCCAGTACTTC
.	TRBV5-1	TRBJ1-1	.	CASSFQLNTEAFF	TGCGCCAGCAGCTTCCAGTTGAACACTGAAGCTTTCTTT
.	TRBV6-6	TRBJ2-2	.	CASSHRDNRAGELFF	TGTGCCAGCAGTCACCGGGACAACAGGGCCGGGGAGCTGTTTTTT
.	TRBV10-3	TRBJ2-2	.	CAISEGSTGELFF	TGTGCCATCAGTGAGGGGAGCACCGGGGAGCTGTTTTTT
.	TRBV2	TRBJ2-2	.	CATQGGAGELFF	TGTGCCACCCAAGGAGGGGCCGGGGAGCTGTTTTTT
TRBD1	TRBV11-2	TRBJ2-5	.	CASSRDRVQTQYF	TGTGCCAGCAGCCGAGACAGGGTGCAGACCCAGTACTTC
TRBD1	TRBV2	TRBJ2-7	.	CASRAPSGDRGTYEQYF	TGTGCCAGCAGAGCCCCCTCCGGGGACAGGGGCACCTACGAGCAGTACTTC
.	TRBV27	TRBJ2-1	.	CASTPVPSRGQFF	TGTGCCAGCACCCCGGTGCCCTCGAGGGGGCAGTTCTTC
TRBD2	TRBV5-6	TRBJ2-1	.	CASSFVQGGVYNEQFF	TGTGCCAGCAGCTTCGTCCAGGGAGGGGTCTACAATGAGCAGTTCTTC
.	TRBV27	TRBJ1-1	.	CASSLRVMNTEAFF	TGTGCCAGCAGTTTAAGGGTTATGAACACTGAAGCTTTCTTT
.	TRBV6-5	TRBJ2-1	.	CASSLAASYNEQFF	TGTGCCAGCAGCCTAGCTGCGTCCTACAATGAGCAGTTCTTC
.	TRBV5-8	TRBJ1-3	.	CASSFRGSSGNTIYF	TGTGCCAGCAGCTTCCGAGGCAGCTCTGGAAACACCATATATTTT
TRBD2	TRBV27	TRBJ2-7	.	CASAASVGRIYEQYF	TGTGCCAGCGCGGCCTCTGTCGGGAGGATCTACGAGCAGTACTTC
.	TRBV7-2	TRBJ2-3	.	CASSLPGRPDTQYF	TGTGCCAGCAGCTTGCCGGGAAGGCCAGATACGCAGTATTTT
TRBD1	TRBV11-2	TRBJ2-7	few	CASTRTGNEQYF	TGTGCCAGCACCCGGACAGGGAACGAGCAGTACTTC
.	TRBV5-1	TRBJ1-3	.	CASSRGDTSSGNTIYF	TGCGCCAGCAGCAGGGGAGACACAAGCTCTGGAAACACCATATATTTT
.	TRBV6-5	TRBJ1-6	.	CASRPTGRANSPLHF	TGTGCCAGCAGACCAACAGGGCGGGCCAATTCACCCCTCCACTTT
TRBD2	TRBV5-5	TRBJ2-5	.	CASSLLAGEETQYF	TGTGCCAGCAGCTTGCTAGCGGGAGAAGAGACCCAGTACTTC
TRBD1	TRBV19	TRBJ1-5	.	CASTAQGAMFSNQPQHF	TGTGCCAGTACGGCACAGGGGGCAATGTTTAGCAATCAGCCCCAGCATTTT
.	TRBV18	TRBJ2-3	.	CASSPSTDTQYF	TGTGCCAGCTCACCTAGCACAGATACGCAGTATTTT